The next 11 T cell receptor beta chains were all read from a single sample in a study of TIL therapy for anti-PD-1-resistant metastatic lung cancer. Sample time point: pre-treatment sample, taken before nivolumab and TIL therapy. The libraries were made with immunoSEQ v3. Libraries were prepared by immunoSEQ multiplex PCR; TCRdb keeps only in-frame clonotypes and omits some of them. The sample comprises approximately 50,000 clones, roughly 77% of which are singletons, and less than 3% rests with the top ten. The sequencing used blood, collected at baseline. These receptors were taken from a person aged 25 to 80 with non-small cell lung cancer.

This clone was observed a few times. The chain uses TRBV2 and TRBJ2-5, with 10 bases that match TRBD2. The germline V gene encodes CDR1 SNHLY and CDR2 FYNNEI. The trim removed 5 bases at V and 5 bases at J, leaving 8 bases unmatched. The CDR3 is made up of 15 amino acids. As DNA, the CDR3 is TGTGCCAGCAGTCTAGCGGGGGTACCGGGGGAGACCCAGTACTTC. This sequence encodes CASSLAGVPGETQYF.

The chain is built from TRBV5-8 and TRBJ1-6, with D perhaps TRBD1 (6 bases). CDR1 and CDR2 (germline): SGHTS, YDEGEE. V was clipped by 0 bases and J by 8 bases, with 12 bases between them. The CDR3 runs to 15 residues. The CDR3 bases are TGTGCCAGCAGCTTGGAGCGGGGGGCTTATTCACCCCTCCACTTT. Amino acid sequence: CASSLERGAYSPLHF.

This clone was seen a single time. The chain carries TRBV18 and TRBJ2-3; 8 bases align to TRBD2. Germline V gene data show CDR1 as KGHSH and CDR2 as LQKENI. After removal of 8 bases from V and 5 bases from J, the junction contained 12 bases not matched to a gene. This CDR3 contains 15 residues. The CDR3 DNA follows: TGTGCCAGCGTCATAGGGCGAGCGGGAGTAGATACGCAGTATTTT. This translates into CASVIGRAGVDTQYF. Looking up the rest from reference TRBV18 and TRBJ2-3 gives the full variable domain: NAGVMQNPRHLVRRRGQEARLRCSPMKGHSHVYWYRQLPEEGLKFMVYLQKENIIDESGMPKERFSAEFPKEGPSILRIQQVVRGDSAAYFCASVIGRAGVDTQYFGPGTRLTVL.

The chain combines TRBV28 with TRBJ2-1; D is ambiguous. Germline values: CDR1 MDHEN, CDR2 SYDVKM. This CDR3 contains 14 residues. V dropped 7 bases and J dropped 10 bases, with 20 bases sitting between them. This CDR3 reads CASIPNPARAEQFF. Written as DNA, the CDR3 is TGTGCCAGCATACCCAACCCAGCTCGCGCGGAGCAGTTCTTC.

This clone was counted a single time. The chain links TRBV2 to TRBJ2-7; 8 nucleotides agree with TRBD1. CDR1 and CDR2 from the germline V gene are SNHLY and FYNNEI. Trimming took 6 bases from V and 3 from J; bases not matched to a gene: 10. The CDR3 is made up of 15 amino acids. The CDR3 nucleotides read TGTGCCAGCAGCGCTGGGACAGGTTTGAGCTACGAGCAGTACTTC. Translation gives CASSAGTGLSYEQYF.

The V and J genes are TRBV5-1 and TRBJ1-4; no definite D call. Germline V lookup: CDR1 SGHRS, CDR2 YFSETQ. CDR3 size: 15 residues. Trimming took off 0 bases at V and 6 bases at J, with 12 bases between the two ends. This chain's CDR3 is CASSLARERDEKLFF. In nucleotides, the CDR3 is TGCGCCAGCAGCTTGGCCCGAGAGAGGGATGAAAAACTGTTTTTT.

The CDR3 protein is CASSLGGVKESQHF. As DNA, the CDR3 is TGTGCCAGCAGTTTAGGTGGTGTTAAGGAGTCCCAGCATTTT. The gene calls are TRBV28 and TRBJ1-5; D ambiguous. This CDR3 contains 14 residues. From germline, CDR1 is MDHEN and CDR2 SYDVKM. The ends were cut back, 2 bases at V and 11 bases at J, with 16 bases in the middle.

With respect to this clone: The sample holds other DNA sequences that translate to the same CDR3. This chain uses TRBV4-1 with TRBJ2-7, with D tentatively TRBD2 (6 bases). This CDR3 comprises 15 residues. Per the germline V gene, CDR1 is MGHRA and CDR2 is YSYEKL. With 0 bases removed from V and 2 bases from J, the gap between germline ends came to 11 bases. CDR3 coding DNA: TGCGCCAGCAGCCAAGATGATCGGGGGACCTACGAGCAGTACTTC. Its translation: CASSQDDRGTYEQYF.

The chain couples TRBV6-5 to TRBJ2-5, with D possibly being TRBD1 or TRBD2 (6 bases each). The germline V and J ends were trimmed by 7 bases and 1 base, with 16 bases remaining between them. Per germline, CDR1 MNHEY and CDR2 SVGAGI. The CDR3 contains 15 residues. CDR3 bases: TGTGCCAGCACCCCTTTGGGGGGCCCCCAAGAGACCCAGTACTTC. The encoded protein is CASTPLGGPQETQYF.

The V gene is TRBV30, the J gene TRBJ2-7; D unclear. V lost 2 bases to trimming and J lost 3 bases, with 5 bases between them. The germline CDR1 and CDR2 sequences are GTSNPN and SVGIG (reference sequence). This CDR3 region has 11 residues. CDR3 amino acids: CAWSNGYEQYF. CDR3 nucleotides: TGTGCCTGGAGTAACGGCTACGAGCAGTACTTC.

The V and J genes are TRBV6-5 and TRBJ2-7; either TRBD1 or TRBD2 may fit D (5 bases each). The CDR3 spans 13 residues. V lost 5 bases to trimming and J lost 7 bases, with 15 bases between them. From germline, CDR1 is MNHEY and CDR2 SVGAGI. CDR3 sequence: CASSPPGRAEQYF. The CDR3 DNA reads TGTGCCAGCAGTCCACCGGGGCGAGCGGAGCAGTACTTC.